Presented here are 22 T cell receptor beta chains from one specimen sequenced in a study of cytotoxic CD8 clonotypes in ibrutinib-treated CLL. Assay used: immunoSEQ multiplex PCR; TCRdb lists only in-frame clones, some missing. The sample lists 150,000 to 200,000 clones, more than 75% occurring once. The material sequenced was PBMCs, taken after 12 months of ibrutinib treatment. These TCRs come from a human donor with chronic lymphocytic leukemia.

The rearrangement links TRBV27 to TRBJ1-4; the D is unclear. Germline V gives CDR1 MNHEY, CDR2 SMNVEV (reference sequence). The CDR3 extends over 13 amino acids. The V end lost 5 bases, the J end lost 0 bases, and 4 bases lay between the germline ends. The CDR3 DNA reads as TGTGCCAGCAGTCTTGCAACTAATGAAAAACTGTTTTTT. Residues: CASSLATNEKLFF.

The J gene is TRBJ2-3, the V gene TRBV5-1, with TRBD1 as a possible D gene (5 bases). The CDR3 consists of 16 residues. Trimming pared 0 bases from V and 2 bases from J, leaving 13 bases between. In germline, CDR1 is SGHRS, CDR2 YFSETQ. The CDR3 nucleotides read TGCGCCAGCAGCTTGGCCGAGAGACAGAACACAGATACGCAGTATTTT. Its translation: CASSLAERQNTDTQYF.

The chain links TRBV15 to TRBJ2-7; D unclear. Germline lookup yields CDR1 LNHNV and CDR2 YYDKDF (reference sequence). The length of the CDR3 is 15 residues. Between the trimmed V and J ends, which lost 3 bases and 5 bases, there was a span of 17 bases. The CDR3 is CATSSDSRGFHEQYF. CDR3 bases: TGTGCCACCAGCAGTGACTCCCGTGGTTTCCACGAGCAGTACTTC.

The V and J genes are TRBV7-9 and TRBJ2-5; 7 bases are a match to TRBD1. Trimming cost V 1 base and J 4 bases; bases outside gene matches: 18. CDR3 length: 19 amino acids. CDR1 SEHNR and CDR2 FQNEAQ come from the germline V gene (reference sequence). This CDR3 reads CASSLVRTGGSPMTETQYF. DNA for the CDR3: TGTGCCAGCAGCTTAGTGAGGACAGGCGGTTCCCCAATGACAGAGACCCAGTACTTC.

This chain connects TRBV29-1 to TRBJ1-3; weak D call: TRBD1 (5 bases). The CDR3 extends over 12 amino acids. V lost 6 bases to trimming and J lost 2 bases, with 8 bases between them. CDR1 SQVTM and CDR2 ANQGSEA come from the germline V gene. The CDR3 DNA reads TGCAGCGTCCGGACACCTGGAAACACCATATATTTT. Protein product: CSVRTPGNTIYF.

The chain combines TRBV19 with TRBJ2-2; tentatively, D is TRBD1 or TRBD2 (6 bases each). The CDR3 totals 17 residues. The germline V gene encodes CDR1 LNHDA and CDR2 SQIVND (reference sequence). Trimming took off 2 bases at V and 0 bases at J, with 13 bases between the two ends. The CDR3 is CASSIWARGPNTGELFF. The CDR3 DNA reads as TGTGCCAGTAGTATATGGGCCCGGGGGCCGAACACCGGGGAGCTGTTTTTT. The full variable domain, its missing parts supplied by reference TRBV19 and TRBJ2-2, is DGGITQSPKYLFRKEGQNVTLSCEQNLNHDAMYWYRQDPGQGLRLIYYSQIVNDFQKGDIAEGYSVSREKKESFPLTVTSAQKNPTAFYLCASSIWARGPNTGELFFGEGSRLTVL.

The chain couples TRBV6-1 to TRBJ1-5; 7 nucleotides agree with TRBD1. The CDR3 extends over 15 amino acids. Germline CDR1 reads MNHNS; CDR2 reads SASEGT. Trimming at V came to 8 bases and at J to 6 bases, leaving 13 bases not matched to a gene. The chain's CDR3 is CASALYDRVGQPQHF. The CDR3 DNA reads TGTGCCAGCGCCCTTTACGACAGGGTAGGTCAGCCCCAGCATTTT.

The chain recombines TRBV2 with TRBJ2-5; D gene uncertain. The CDR3 consists of 12 residues. The germline V gene encodes CDR1 SNHLY and CDR2 FYNNEI. Trimming shortened V by 3 bases and J by 4 bases, and 6 bases separated the two germline ends. The CDR3 sequence: CASSDIGETQYF. DNA for the CDR3: TGTGCCAGCAGTGACATAGGAGAGACCCAGTACTTC. Based on the CDR3 plus reference TRBV2 and TRBJ2-5, the full variable domain is EPEVTQTPSHQVTQMGQEVILRCVPISNHLYFYWYRQILGQKVEFLVSFYNNEISEKSEIFDDQFSVERPDGSNFTLKIRSTKLEDSAMYFCASSDIGETQYFGPGTRLLVL.

The V gene is TRBV5-1, the J gene TRBJ2-1, with a weak D call TRBD2 (6 bases). Germline V CDR1 and CDR2: SGHRS, YFSETQ. This CDR3 is 15 amino acids long. V gave up 4 bases and J gave up 4 bases, with 15 bases separating them. The CDR3 loop is CASSPSLGTYNEQFF. CDR3 DNA sequence: TGCGCCAGCAGCCCTAGCCTCGGGACTTACAATGAGCAGTTCTTC.

The chain employs TRBV5-5 and TRBJ2-6, with D hard to call. CDR1 SGHKS and CDR2 YYEKEE come from the germline V gene (reference sequence). Trimming stripped 0 bases from V and 2 bases from J, with 9 bases between. This CDR3 has 16 amino acids. The CDR3 reads CASSLGSSAGANVLTF. The CDR3 coding sequence is TGTGCCAGCAGCTTGGGTAGCTCGGCTGGGGCCAACGTCCTGACTTTC.

This clone was observed a handful of times. The CDR3 DNA reads as TGTGCCAGCAGTAAGGGGACACTGGAAGCTTTCTTT. Translating it yields CASSKGTLEAFF. J is TRBJ1-1 and V is TRBV28; D possibly corresponds to TRBD1 (6 bases). The CDR3 totals 12 residues. The germline CDR1 and CDR2 sequences are MDHEN and SYDVKM. Trimming stripped 5 bases from V and 8 bases from J, with 12 bases between.

This chain joins TRBV1 and TRBJ2-7; the table's TRBD1 call for D was not verified on the DNA. TRBV1 is termed a pseudogene. This CDR3 comprises 15 residues. The CDR3 DNA reads as TGCACCAGCAGCCAAGAGGACAGGTGGTCCTACGAGCAGTACTTC. This encodes CTSSQEDRWSYEQYF.

The chain uses TRBV29-1 and TRBJ2-7; 9 bases line up with TRBD1. The ends lost 5 bases at V and 0 bases at J; junction bases unmatched: 26. This CDR3 is built from 21 residues. CDR1 and CDR2 (germline): SQVTM, ANQGSEA. The CDR3 nucleotides are TGCAGCGTTTACGGCATTGGGACAGGGACCTCTCCTACGATTACCTCCTACGAGCAGTACTTC. Its protein is CSVYGIGTGTSPTITSYEQYF.

This chain links TRBV5-1 with TRBJ2-1; D unclear. Trimming took off 7 bases at V and 3 bases at J, with 17 bases between the two ends. This CDR3 is 15 amino acids long. Germline V gives CDR1 SGHRS, CDR2 YFSETQ. DNA of the CDR3: TGCGCCAGCCGATTCGGGCCGGAATACTACAATGAGCAGTTCTTC. Protein sequence: CASRFGPEYYNEQFF.

The V call is TRBV5-1, the J call TRBJ2-6, with a possible D match to TRBD1 (6 bases). This CDR3 is built from 20 residues. Between the trimmed V and J ends, which lost 0 bases and 0 bases, there was a span of 19 bases. Per germline, CDR1 SGHRS and CDR2 YFSETQ. The chain's CDR3 is CASSLAGIRGGYSGANVLTF. CDR3 in DNA: TGCGCCAGCAGCTTGGCCGGAATCAGGGGCGGTTACTCTGGGGCCAACGTCCTGACTTTC.

The gene calls are TRBV5-8 and TRBJ1-5; tentatively, D is TRBD1 (6 bases). V dropped 4 bases and J dropped 9 bases, with 17 bases sitting between them. CDR1 is SGHTS and CDR2 is YDEGEE in the germline V gene. This CDR3 spans 14 amino acids. The CDR3 spells CASSQETGSPPQHF. The CDR3 DNA is TGTGCCAGCAGCCAAGAAACAGGGAGTCCGCCCCAGCATTTT.

The V call is TRBV5-1, the J call TRBJ2-5; D unclear. The CDR3 is made up of 14 amino acids. Trimming cost V 0 bases and J 5 bases, with 11 bases left between them. The germline V gene has CDR1 SGHRS and CDR2 YFSETQ. CDR3 sequence reads: CASSLVKGGETQYF. In DNA, the CDR3 is TGCGCCAGCAGCTTGGTCAAGGGTGGGGAGACCCAGTACTTC.

The chain links TRBV5-6 to TRBJ1-2; D perhaps matches TRBD1 (5 bases). The CDR3 spans 15 residues. V lost 0 bases, J lost 8 bases, and 17 bases lay in between. Per the germline V gene, CDR1 is SGHDT and CDR2 is YYEEEE. The CDR3 DNA sequence: TGTGCCAGCAGCTTGGTAGGTAGGCAGGGCAACGGCTACACCTTC. This sequence encodes CASSLVGRQGNGYTF.

The chain carries TRBV7-2 and TRBJ2-7; possible D gene TRBD2, 5 bases. Germline lookup yields CDR1 SGHTA and CDR2 FQGNSA. This CDR3 region has 15 residues. V was cut by 5 bases and J by 5 bases, with 19 bases left in between. CDR3 region: CASSPRASPPHEQYF. CDR3 bases: TGTGCCAGCAGCCCGAGGGCTAGTCCCCCCCACGAGCAGTACTTC.

This rearrangement joins TRBV6-5 to TRBJ2-7, with 7 bases matching TRBD2. The CDR3 runs 15 residues. CDR1 MNHEY and CDR2 SVGAGI come from the germline V gene. V trimming: 0 bases; J trimming: 2 bases; junction bases outside the gene matches: 4. The CDR3 DNA reads as TGTGCCAGCAGTTACTCACGCGGGGGTGCCTACGAGCAGTACTTC. This translates into CASSYSRGGAYEQYF.

V gene TRBV7-9 combines with J gene TRBJ2-5; 9 bases align to TRBD1. The CDR3 covers 15 residues. The V gene's germline CDR1 is SEHNR and CDR2 FQNEAQ (reference sequence). V shed 6 bases, J shed 4 bases, and the junction held 9 bases outside the gene matches. The CDR3: CASRRGQGGGETQYF. In DNA, the CDR3 is TGTGCCAGCAGAAGGGGACAGGGAGGCGGAGAGACCCAGTACTTC.

The V gene is TRBV19, the J gene TRBJ2-7; D unclear. This CDR3 is built from 15 residues. Germline assignment: CDR1 LNHDA and CDR2 SQIVND (reference sequence). The V gene lost 2 bases and the J gene lost 3 bases, with 14 bases spanning the gap. For the CDR3, the DNA is TGTGCCAGTAGTATAAACTCCGGCAGATACTACGAGCAGTACTTC. Translating it yields CASSINSGRYYEQYF.